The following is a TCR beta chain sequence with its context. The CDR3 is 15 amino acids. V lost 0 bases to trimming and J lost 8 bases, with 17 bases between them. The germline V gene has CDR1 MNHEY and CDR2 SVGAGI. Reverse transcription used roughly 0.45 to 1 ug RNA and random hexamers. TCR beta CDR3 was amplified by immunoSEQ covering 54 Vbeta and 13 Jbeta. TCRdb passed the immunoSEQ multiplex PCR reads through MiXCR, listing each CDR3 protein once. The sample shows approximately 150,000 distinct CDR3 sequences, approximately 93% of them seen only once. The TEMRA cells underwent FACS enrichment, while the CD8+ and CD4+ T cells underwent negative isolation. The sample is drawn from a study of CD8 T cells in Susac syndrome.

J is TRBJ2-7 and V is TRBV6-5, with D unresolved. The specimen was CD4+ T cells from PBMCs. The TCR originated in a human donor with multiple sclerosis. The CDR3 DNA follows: TGTGCCAGCAGTTACTCGCGGTCGGCCCATATCCAGCAGTACTTC. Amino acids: CASSYSRSAHIQQYF.